This T cell receptor beta chain was captured by sequencing in a study of identical twins. The study's findings and limits: Researchers caution that invariant MAIT and iNKT cells could partly confound zero-insertion analyses. Memory repertoires lacked the insertion deficit that abundant cord blood beta clonotypes showed.

TCRdb processed the 5' RACE reads anew with MiXCR; each CDR3 protein has one entry. This sample has 1.5 million to 2 million distinct CDR3 sequences; more than 30% occur once, and the top ten carry around 0.3%. The V end lost 3 bases, the J end lost 10 bases, and 16 bases lay between the germline ends. This CDR3 region has 15 residues. The germline gives CDR1 LGHNA, CDR2 YNFKEQ. A word on this clonotype: Its antigen remains unidentified.

The sequence came from a newborn girl in good health. The chain couples TRBV4-2 to TRBJ1-6; D might be TRBD1 (6 bases). Material for sequencing was cord blood. CDR3 in amino acids: CASSHSPTQGSPLHF. The DNA for the CDR3 is TGTGCCAGCAGCCACTCGCCTACCCAGGGGTCACCCCTCCACTTT.